These 3 T cell receptor beta chains share one sample of origin, sequenced in a study of technical replicates of blood from a handful of donors. Measured with immunoSEQ multiplex PCR; TCRdb has only the in-frame clones, and not every one. The sample has approximately 76,000 clones; 97% are singletons. Sequences were obtained from T cells isolated from PBMCs. These receptors were collected from a human donor in good health.

The J gene is TRBJ2-1, the V gene TRBV5-1, with 8 nucleotides matching TRBD2. There are 17 residues in the CDR3. The V gene end was trimmed by 0 bases and the J gene end by 1 base; junction bases not matched to a gene: 6. Germline values: CDR1 SGHRS, CDR2 YFSETQ. The CDR3 spells CASSLGSGGGSYNEQFF. CDR3 nucleotide sequence: TGCGCCAGCAGCTTGGGGTCCGGGGGGGGTTCCTACAATGAGCAGTTCTTC.

The chain employs TRBV7-9 and TRBJ1-1; D is perhaps TRBD1 (5 bases). CDR3 size: 17 residues. CDR1 SEHNR and CDR2 FQNEAQ come from the germline V gene (reference sequence). V was trimmed by 1 base and J by 4 bases, leaving 19 bases between them. For the CDR3, the DNA is TGTGCCAGCAGCTTAGGGAAGCAGGGAAGGTCGAGCACTGAAGCTTTCTTT. Amino acids: CASSLGKQGRSSTEAFF.

The J gene is TRBJ1-2, the V gene TRBV7-8; D possibly corresponds to TRBD1 (5 bases). The length of the CDR3 is 16 residues. Per the germline V gene, CDR1 is SGHVS and CDR2 is FQNEAQ. Trimming left V 3 bases short and J 4 bases short, with 18 bases between. The CDR3 here is CASSFRKGSASYGYTF. For the CDR3, the DNA is TGTGCCAGCAGCTTCCGTAAGGGGTCAGCAAGCTATGGCTACACCTTC. Together with reference TRBV7-8 and TRBJ1-2, the CDR3 gives the full variable domain: GAGVSQSPRYKVAKRGQDVALRCDPISGHVSLFWYQQALGQGPEFLTYFQNEAQLDKSGLPSDRFFAERPEGSVSTLKIQRTQQEDSAVYLCASSFRKGSASYGYTFGSGTRLTVV.